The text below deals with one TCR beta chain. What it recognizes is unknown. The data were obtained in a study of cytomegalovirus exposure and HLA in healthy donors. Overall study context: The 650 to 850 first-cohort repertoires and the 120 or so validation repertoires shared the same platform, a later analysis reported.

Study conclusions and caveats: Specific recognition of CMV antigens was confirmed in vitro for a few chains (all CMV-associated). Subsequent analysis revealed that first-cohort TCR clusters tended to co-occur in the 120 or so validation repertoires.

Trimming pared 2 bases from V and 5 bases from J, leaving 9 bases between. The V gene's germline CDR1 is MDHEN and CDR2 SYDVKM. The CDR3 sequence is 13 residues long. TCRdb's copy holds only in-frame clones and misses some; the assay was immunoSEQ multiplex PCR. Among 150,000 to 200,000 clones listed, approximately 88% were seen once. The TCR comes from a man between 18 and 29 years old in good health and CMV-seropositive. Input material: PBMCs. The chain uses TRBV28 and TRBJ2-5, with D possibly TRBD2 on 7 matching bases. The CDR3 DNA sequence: TGTGCCAGCAGTTTAGGGGGGGCCGAGACCCAGTACTTC. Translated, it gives CASSLGGAETQYF. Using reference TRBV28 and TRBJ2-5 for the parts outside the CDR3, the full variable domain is DVKVTQSSRYLVKRTGEKVFLECVQDMDHENMFWYRQDPGLGLRLIYFSYDVKMKEKGDIPEGYSVSREKKERFSLILESASTNQTSMYLCASSLGGAETQYFGPGTRLLVL.